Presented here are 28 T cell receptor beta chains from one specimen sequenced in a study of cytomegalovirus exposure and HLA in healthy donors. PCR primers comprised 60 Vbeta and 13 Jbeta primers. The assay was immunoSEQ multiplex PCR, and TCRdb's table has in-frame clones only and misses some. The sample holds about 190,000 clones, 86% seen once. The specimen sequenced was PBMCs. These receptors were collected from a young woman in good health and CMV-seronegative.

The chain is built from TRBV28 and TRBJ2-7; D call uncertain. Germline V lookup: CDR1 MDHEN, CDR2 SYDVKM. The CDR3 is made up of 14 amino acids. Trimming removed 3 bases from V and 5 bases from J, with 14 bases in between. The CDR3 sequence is CASSFTVKSHEQYF. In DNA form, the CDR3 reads TGTGCCAGCAGTTTTACAGTCAAGTCCCACGAGCAGTACTTC.

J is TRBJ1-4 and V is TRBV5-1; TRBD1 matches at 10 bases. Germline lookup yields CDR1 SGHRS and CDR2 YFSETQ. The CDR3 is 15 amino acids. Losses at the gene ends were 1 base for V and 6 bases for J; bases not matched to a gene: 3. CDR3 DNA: TGCGCCAGCAGCTTGTCGGGGACAGGGGATGAAAAACTGTTTTTT. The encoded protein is CASSLSGTGDEKLFF.

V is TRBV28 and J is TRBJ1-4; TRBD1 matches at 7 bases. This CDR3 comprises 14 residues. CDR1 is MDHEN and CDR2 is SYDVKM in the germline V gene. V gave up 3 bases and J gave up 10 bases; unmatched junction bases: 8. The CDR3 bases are TGTGCCAGCAGTTTCGGGGCAGGGGGTGGAAAACTGTTTTTT. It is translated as CASSFGAGGGKLFF.

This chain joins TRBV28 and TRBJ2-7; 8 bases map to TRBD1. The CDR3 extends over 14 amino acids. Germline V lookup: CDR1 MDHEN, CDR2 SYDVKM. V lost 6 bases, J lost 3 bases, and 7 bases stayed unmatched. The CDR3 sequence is CASSHRDRSYEQYF. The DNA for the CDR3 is TGTGCCAGCAGCCACAGGGACAGGAGCTACGAGCAGTACTTC. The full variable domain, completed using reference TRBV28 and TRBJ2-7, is DVKVTQSSRYLVKRTGEKVFLECVQDMDHENMFWYRQDPGLGLRLIYFSYDVKMKEKGDIPEGYSVSREKKERFSLILESASTNQTSMYLCASSHRDRSYEQYFGPGTRLTVT.

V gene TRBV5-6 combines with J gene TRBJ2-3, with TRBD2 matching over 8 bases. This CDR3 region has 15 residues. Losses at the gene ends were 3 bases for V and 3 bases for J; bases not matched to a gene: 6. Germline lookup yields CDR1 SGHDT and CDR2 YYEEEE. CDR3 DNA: TGTGCCAGCAGCTCCTCGGGAGGGCCTACAGATACGCAGTATTTT. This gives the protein CASSSSGGPTDTQYF. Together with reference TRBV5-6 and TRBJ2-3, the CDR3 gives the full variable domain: DAGVTQSPTHLIKTRGQQVTLRCSPKSGHDTVSWYQQALGQGPQFIFQYYEEEERQRGNFPDRFSGHQFPNYSSELNVNALLLGDSALYLCASSSSGGPTDTQYFGPGTRLTVL.

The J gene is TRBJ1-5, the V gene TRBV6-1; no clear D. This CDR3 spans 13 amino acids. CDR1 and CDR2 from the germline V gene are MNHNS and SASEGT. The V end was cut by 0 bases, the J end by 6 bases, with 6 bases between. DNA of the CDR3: TGTGCCAGCAGTGAAGCGGTGCGTCAGCCCCAGCATTTT. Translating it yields CASSEAVRQPQHF.

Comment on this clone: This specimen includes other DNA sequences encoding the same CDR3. CDR3 DNA sequence: TGTGCCAGCAGTGAACAGGGGGCGTATGGCTACACCTTC. Translating gives CASSEQGAYGYTF. V gene TRBV6-1 combines with J gene TRBJ1-2; 8 nucleotides agree with TRBD1. This CDR3 comprises 13 residues. The V gene end was trimmed by 2 bases and the J gene end by 5 bases; junction bases not matched to a gene: 1. Germline values: CDR1 MNHNS, CDR2 SASEGT.

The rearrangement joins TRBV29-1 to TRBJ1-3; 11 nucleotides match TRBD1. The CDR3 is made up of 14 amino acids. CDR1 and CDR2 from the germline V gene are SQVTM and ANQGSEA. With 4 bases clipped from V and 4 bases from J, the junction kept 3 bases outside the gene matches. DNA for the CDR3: TGCAGCGTTGGTGGGACAGGGGGAGGAAACACCATATATTTT. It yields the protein CSVGGTGGGNTIYF.

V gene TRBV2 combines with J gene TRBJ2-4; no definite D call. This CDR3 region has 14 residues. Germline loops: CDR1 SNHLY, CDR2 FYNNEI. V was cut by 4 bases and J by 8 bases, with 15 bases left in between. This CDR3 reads CASSVDTGEDIQYF. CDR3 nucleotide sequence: TGTGCCAGCAGTGTTGATACTGGAGAGGACATTCAGTACTTC.

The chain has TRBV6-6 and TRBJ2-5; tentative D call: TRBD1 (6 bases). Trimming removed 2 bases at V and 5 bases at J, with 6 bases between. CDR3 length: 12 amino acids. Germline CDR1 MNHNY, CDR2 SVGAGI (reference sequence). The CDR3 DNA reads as TGTGCCAGCAGTTACGACAGGGAGACCCAGTACTTC. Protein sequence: CASSYDRETQYF.

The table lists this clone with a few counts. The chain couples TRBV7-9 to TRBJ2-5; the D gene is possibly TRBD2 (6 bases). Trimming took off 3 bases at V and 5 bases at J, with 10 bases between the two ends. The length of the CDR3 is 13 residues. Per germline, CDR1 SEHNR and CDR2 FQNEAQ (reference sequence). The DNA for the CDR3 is TGTGCCAGCAGCTTGCCGGGGGTCGAGACCCAGTACTTC. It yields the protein CASSLPGVETQYF.

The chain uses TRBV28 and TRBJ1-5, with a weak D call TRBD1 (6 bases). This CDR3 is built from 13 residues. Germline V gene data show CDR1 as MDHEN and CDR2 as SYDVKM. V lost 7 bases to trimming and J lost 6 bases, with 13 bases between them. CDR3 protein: CASNTGIRQPQHF. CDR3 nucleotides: TGTGCCAGCAACACAGGGATTCGTCAGCCCCAGCATTTT.

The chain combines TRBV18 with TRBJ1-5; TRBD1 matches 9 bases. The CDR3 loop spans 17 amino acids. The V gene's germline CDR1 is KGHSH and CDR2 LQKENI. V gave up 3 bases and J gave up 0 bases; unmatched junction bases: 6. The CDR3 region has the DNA TGTGCCAGCTCACCTGGACAGGGGTCATATAGCAATCAGCCCCAGCATTTT. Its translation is CASSPGQGSYSNQPQHF.

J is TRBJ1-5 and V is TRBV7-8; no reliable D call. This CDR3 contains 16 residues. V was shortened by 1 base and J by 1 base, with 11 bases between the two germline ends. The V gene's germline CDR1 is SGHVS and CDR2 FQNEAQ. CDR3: CASSLDRVRSNQPQHF. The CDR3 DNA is TGTGCCAGCAGCTTAGACCGGGTTCGAAGCAATCAGCCCCAGCATTTT.

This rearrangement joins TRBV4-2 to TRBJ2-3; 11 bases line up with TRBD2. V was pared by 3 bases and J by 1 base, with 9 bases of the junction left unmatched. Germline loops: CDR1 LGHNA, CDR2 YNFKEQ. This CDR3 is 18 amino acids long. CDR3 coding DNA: TGTGCCAGCAGCCATCCTAGCGGGGGGTTCGCCGGCACAGATACGCAGTATTTT. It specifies CASSHPSGGFAGTDTQYF.

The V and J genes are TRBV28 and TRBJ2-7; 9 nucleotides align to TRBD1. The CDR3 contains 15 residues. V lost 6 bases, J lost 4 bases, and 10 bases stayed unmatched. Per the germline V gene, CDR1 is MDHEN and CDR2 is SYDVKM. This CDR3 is CASSTGTGSTYEQYF. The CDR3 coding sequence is TGTGCCAGCAGCACCGGGACAGGGAGTACTTACGAGCAGTACTTC. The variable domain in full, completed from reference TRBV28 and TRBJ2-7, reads DVKVTQSSRYLVKRTGEKVFLECVQDMDHENMFWYRQDPGLGLRLIYFSYDVKMKEKGDIPEGYSVSREKKERFSLILESASTNQTSMYLCASSTGTGSTYEQYFGPGTRLTVT.

The CDR3: CASSVVIDYNEQFF. CDR3 coding DNA: TGTGCCAGTAGTGTAGTTATAGATTACAATGAGCAGTTCTTC. V gene TRBV19 combines with J gene TRBJ2-1; D remains ambiguous. Germline-derived CDR1 and CDR2 are LNHDA and SQIVND (reference sequence). Trimming shortened V by 5 bases and J by 4 bases, and 12 bases separated the two germline ends. The CDR3 is 14 residues long.

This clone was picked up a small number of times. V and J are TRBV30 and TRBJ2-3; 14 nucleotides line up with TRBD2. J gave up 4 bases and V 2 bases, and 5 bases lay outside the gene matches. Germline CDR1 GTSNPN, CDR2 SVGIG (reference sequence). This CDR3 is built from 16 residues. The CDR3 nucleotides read TGTGCCTGGAGTCTTGGACTAGCGGGGGGACCAGATACGCAGTATTTT. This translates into CAWSLGLAGGPDTQYF.

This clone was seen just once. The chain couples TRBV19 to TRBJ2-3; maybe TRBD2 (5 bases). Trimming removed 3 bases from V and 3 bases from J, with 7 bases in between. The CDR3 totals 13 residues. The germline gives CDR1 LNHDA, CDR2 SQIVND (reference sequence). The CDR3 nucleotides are TGTGCCAGTAGTATCGGGGATACAGATACGCAGTATTTT. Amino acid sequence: CASSIGDTDTQYF.

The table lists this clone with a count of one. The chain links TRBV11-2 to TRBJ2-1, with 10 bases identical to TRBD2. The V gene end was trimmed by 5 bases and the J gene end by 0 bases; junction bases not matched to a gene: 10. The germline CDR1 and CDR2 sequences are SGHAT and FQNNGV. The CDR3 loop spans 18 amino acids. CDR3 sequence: CASSRRLPSGSSYNEQFF. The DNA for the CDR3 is TGTGCCAGCAGCCGCCGACTACCTAGCGGGAGCTCCTACAATGAGCAGTTCTTC.

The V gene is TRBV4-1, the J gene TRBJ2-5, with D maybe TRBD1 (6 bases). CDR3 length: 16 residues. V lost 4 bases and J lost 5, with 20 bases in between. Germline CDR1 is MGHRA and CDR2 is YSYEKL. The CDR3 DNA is TGCGCCAGCAGCCCCAACAGGGCAGGAGGTTGGGAGACCCAGTACTTC. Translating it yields CASSPNRAGGWETQYF.

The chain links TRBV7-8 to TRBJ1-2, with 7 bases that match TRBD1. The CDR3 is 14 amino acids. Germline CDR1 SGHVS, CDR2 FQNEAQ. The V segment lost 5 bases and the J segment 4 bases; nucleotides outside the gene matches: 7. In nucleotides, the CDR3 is TGTGCCAGCAGCGGCCGGGACAGCAGCTATGGCTACACCTTC. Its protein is CASSGRDSSYGYTF.

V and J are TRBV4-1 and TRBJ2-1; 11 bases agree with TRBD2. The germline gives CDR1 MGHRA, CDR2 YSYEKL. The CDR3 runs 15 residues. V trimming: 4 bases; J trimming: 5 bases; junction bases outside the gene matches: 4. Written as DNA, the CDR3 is TGCGCCAGCAGCCCGGGACTAGCGGACGACAATGAGCAGTTCTTC. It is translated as CASSPGLADDNEQFF.

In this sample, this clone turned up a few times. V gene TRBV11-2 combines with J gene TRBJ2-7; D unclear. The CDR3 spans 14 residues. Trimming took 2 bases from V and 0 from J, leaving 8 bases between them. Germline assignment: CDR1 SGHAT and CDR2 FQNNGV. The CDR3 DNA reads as TGTGCCAGCAGCTTACCATTGTCCTCCTACGAGCAGTACTTC. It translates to CASSLPLSSYEQYF.

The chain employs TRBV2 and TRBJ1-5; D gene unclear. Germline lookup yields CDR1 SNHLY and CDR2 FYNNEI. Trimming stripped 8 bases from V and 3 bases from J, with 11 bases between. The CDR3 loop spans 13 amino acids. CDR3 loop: CASGYSDNQPQHF. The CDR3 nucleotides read TGTGCCAGCGGTTACAGTGACAATCAGCCCCAGCATTTT.

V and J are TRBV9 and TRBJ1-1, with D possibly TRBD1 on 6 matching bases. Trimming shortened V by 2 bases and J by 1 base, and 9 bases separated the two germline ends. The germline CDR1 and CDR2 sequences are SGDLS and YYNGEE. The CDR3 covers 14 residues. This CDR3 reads CASSVGHTNTEAFF. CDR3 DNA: TGTGCCAGCAGCGTGGGACACACGAACACTGAAGCTTTCTTT.

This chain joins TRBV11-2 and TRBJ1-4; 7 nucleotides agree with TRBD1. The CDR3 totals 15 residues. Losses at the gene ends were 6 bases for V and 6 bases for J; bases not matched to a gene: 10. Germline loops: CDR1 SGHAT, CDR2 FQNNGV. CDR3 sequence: CASRLRGRPDEKLFF. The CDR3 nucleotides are TGTGCCAGCAGACTTAGGGGGCGCCCGGATGAAAAACTGTTTTTT.

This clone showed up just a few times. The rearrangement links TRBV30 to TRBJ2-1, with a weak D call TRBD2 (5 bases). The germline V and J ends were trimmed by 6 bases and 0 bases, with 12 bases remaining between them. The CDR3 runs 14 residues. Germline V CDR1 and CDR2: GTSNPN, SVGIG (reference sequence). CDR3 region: CACSSLGSYNEQFF. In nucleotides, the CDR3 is TGTGCCTGTTCTAGCCTAGGCTCCTACAATGAGCAGTTCTTC.